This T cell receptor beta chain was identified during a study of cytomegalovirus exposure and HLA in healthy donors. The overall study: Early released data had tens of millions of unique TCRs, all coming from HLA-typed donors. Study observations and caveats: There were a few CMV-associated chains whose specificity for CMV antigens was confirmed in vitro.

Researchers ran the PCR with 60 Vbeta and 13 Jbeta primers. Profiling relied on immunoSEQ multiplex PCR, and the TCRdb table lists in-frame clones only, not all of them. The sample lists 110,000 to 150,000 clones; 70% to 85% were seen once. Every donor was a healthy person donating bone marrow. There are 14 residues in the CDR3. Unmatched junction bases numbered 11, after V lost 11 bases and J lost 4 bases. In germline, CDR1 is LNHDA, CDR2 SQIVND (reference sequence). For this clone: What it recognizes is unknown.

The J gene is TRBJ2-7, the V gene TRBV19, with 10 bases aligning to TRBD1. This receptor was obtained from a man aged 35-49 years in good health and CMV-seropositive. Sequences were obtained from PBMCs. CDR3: CAQNKQDRGYEQYF. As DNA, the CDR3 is TGTGCCCAGAATAAACAGGACAGGGGGTACGAGCAGTACTTC.